This T cell receptor (beta chain) is from a study of human T cells and chemical hapten exposure (dated by TCRdb to the early 2020s). Background for the entire study: For sensitization, 2% DPC in acetone was applied to a 2 cm by 2 cm area of upper inner arm skin. Patients additionally received weekly therapeutic DPC doses to the scalp throughout the approximately 25-week study period. Patch testing was done on the upper back using Finn chambers containing 0.01% DPC, and results were scored after 6 days according to International Contact Dermatitis Research Group standards. Most of the patients in the cohort were female, and the cohort covered alopecia areata with under or over 50% scalp involvement, alopecia totalis and alopecia universalis. The libraries were sequenced as a pool, and the TCR yield per sample differed mostly because of small variations in library volumes within the pool. Peripheral blood TCR repertoire changes were tracked in vivo in alopecia patients during primary and secondary sensitization to the hapten diphenylcyclopropenone (DPC). Blood samples were taken from patients before sensitization (week 0) and at 2, 6 and about 24 weeks after DPC sensitization. For TCR sequencing, blood came from 25 to 35 alopecia patients at anywhere from one to four time points (pre-sensitization, 2, 6 and 24 weeks).

Taken from cysteine to phenylalanine, the CDR3 has 15 residues. Only CDR3 DNA is held: 45 bases, read in frame from base 1. The junction shows trimming of 8 bases on V and 0 bases on J, and the gene matches do not reach 5 bases of it. In the germline V gene, CDR1 corresponds to MDHEN and CDR2 to SYDVKM. General conclusions and limits of the study: After repeated subsampling, changes were observed in the strength of the expansion versus patch-test correlation and in the threshold at which the correlation became significant. Because all patients had alopecia, a presumed autoimmune disease, the immune response of the patients might differ from that of healthy individuals. Compared with pre-sensitization or healthy control sets, expanded TCRs formed significantly more large CDR3 similarity clusters, which is consistent with antigen-driven responses. Patch test score correlated positively with the number of PT1 expanded TCRs, reaching significance at thresholds 8, 16 and 32 but not at 4. DPC sensitization did not change the number of TCRs with a frequency above 1 in 1000, and there was no evidence of changes in global repertoire structure.

Read against the paper, the sample's time point label means: patch test 3, about 24 weeks after DPC sensitization. Read against the paper, the sample's treatment or condition label means: therapeutic diphenylcyclopropenone sensitization with weekly scalp DPC. At each patch-test visit, blood was drawn before the patch test was applied. Eligible patients were aged 18 to 70, diagnosed with alopecia, deemed suitable for DPC therapy, and excluded if pregnant. Total RNA was extracted from unfractionated whole blood collected in Tempus Blood RNA tubes. This clonotype occurred many times. The target of this receptor is not known. No much larger clone is present one base from it, and per-base qualities are unavailable. Library preparation employed RACE. Instrument used: NextSeq 500. During library preparation, unique molecular identifiers were attached to individual cDNA molecules so that TCRs could be counted in a quantitative, reproducible way. Both TCR alpha and TCR beta chains were sequenced from each blood RNA sample. Per the authors' processing: The median number of TCRs per sample was approximately 96,000, ranging from 23,224 to 690,600. V, J and CDR3 annotation of the TCR reads was carried out using the Decombinator software suite. To make PS versus PT1 abundance plots, every sample was subsampled to the same number of TCRs (28,000). TCRs were defined as expanded if absent before sensitization and observed at least eight times at the 2-week time point. TCRdb trimmed public reads at Q25 via fastp, called clones via MiXCR and kept in-frame beta chains. When rows share a CDR3 protein, they turn into one entry using the most common DNA and genes. It is TCRdb's table, rather than the study itself, that gives the V and J calls and clone size. The sample has about 90,000 distinct CDR3 sequences on record, 11% of them singletons. Of the sample, about 1% is held by the ten largest clones.

This chain is built from TRBV28 and TRBJ2-1; 9 central bases correspond to TRBD1. This TCR derives from a woman under 40 with alopecia areata. Some clones in this sample may be carry-over from other donors' samples. The sample here was whole blood, taken in connection with sensitization to the hapten diphenylcyclopropenone (DPC). The CDR3 corresponds to CASCETGGSYNEQFF. The DNA reads TGTGCCAGCTGTGAGACAGGGGGCTCCTACAATGAGCAGTTCTTC. Where the CDR3 stops, the reference TRBV28 and TRBJ2-1 genes take over; the full variable domain is DVKVTQSSRYLVKRTGEKVFLECVQDMDHENMFWYRQDPGLGLRLIYFSYDVKMKEKGDIPEGYSVSREKKERFSLILESASTNQTSMYLCASCETGGSYNEQFFGPGTRLTVL.